Given below is one TCR beta chain in context. Its cognate antigen is unknown. Trimming cost V 2 bases and J 0 bases; bases outside gene matches: 5. The CDR3 is 16 residues long. Germline-derived CDR1 and CDR2 are SGDLS and YYNGEE. This sample is drawn from a study of PD-1 blockade in classical Hodgkin lymphoma. Assay: immunoSEQ multiplex PCR; the TCRdb copy retains only in-frame clones and omits some. The data hold roughly 90,000 clones, with roughly 76% observed a single time. Every one of the patients relapsed after autologous stem cell transplantation (brentuximab vedotin exposure was variable). Whole-study results and caveats: Prior to therapy, complete responders displayed diversity much like that of newly diagnosed patients. Before treatment, TCR diversity in newly diagnosed patients was reportedly lower than in healthy donors.

The chain recombines TRBV9 with TRBJ2-1; 7 bases are shared with TRBD2. This clonotype was obtained from a human donor with classical Hodgkin lymphoma. The input for sequencing was peripheral blood mononuclear cells (PBMCs), taken before the second cycle of nivolumab. CDR3 sequence: CASSVLAASSYNEQFF. The CDR3 nucleotides are TGTGCCAGCAGCGTTCTAGCGGCAAGCTCCTACAATGAGCAGTTCTTC.